The rows below give T cell receptor beta chains drawn from one sample of a study of blood T cells in healthy people across ages. TCRdb re-called the 5' RACE reads through MiXCR, storing one row per CDR3 protein. In the table there are 600,000 or so distinct CDR3 sequences, 40% to 50% of which are singletons. Sequencing used blood. All receptors come from a man older than 75 in good health. Both conserved end residues are part of each CDR3. The order of the fields is D gene, V gene, J gene, clone size, CDR3 DNA, CDR3 protein. A D gene is named only where the DNA matches it firmly. Clone size is shown for a subset of rows, as once, few, many or a class of expanded clone.

D gene: TRBD2
V gene: TRBV20-1
J gene: TRBJ2-3
clone size: .
CDR3 DNA: TGCAGTGCTAGAGCAGCGGGGGGGCCGACAGATACGCAGTATTTT
CDR3 protein: CSARAAGGPTDTQYF

D gene: TRBD2
V gene: TRBV7-2
J gene: TRBJ2-7
clone size: few
CDR3 DNA: TGTGCCAGCAGCCCAAAAAGCGGGGGATCCTACGAGCAGTACTTC
CDR3 protein: CASSPKSGGSYEQYF

D gene: TRBD2
V gene: TRBV9
J gene: TRBJ2-5
clone size: once
CDR3 DNA: TGTGCCAGTAGCGTAGGTACCCCCCGGTCTAGCGGGAGACAAGAGACCCAGTACTTC
CDR3 protein: CASSVGTPRSSGRQETQYF

D gene: .
V gene: TRBV3-1
J gene: TRBJ2-3
clone size: .
CDR3 DNA: TGTGCCAGCAGCAGCGTCAGGGATACGCAGTATTTT
CDR3 protein: CASSSVRDTQYF

D gene: .
V gene: TRBV7-9
J gene: TRBJ2-7
clone size: few
CDR3 DNA: TGTGCCAGCAGCGTTCAGGGTACTAGGACCTACGAGCAGTACTTC
CDR3 protein: CASSVQGTRTYEQYF

D gene: .
V gene: TRBV5-5
J gene: TRBJ1-2
clone size: .
CDR3 DNA: TGTGCCAGCGGCTCCGGCGGGGATTTTGGCTACACCTTC
CDR3 protein: CASGSGGDFGYTF

D gene: .
V gene: TRBV6-5
J gene: TRBJ2-7
clone size: .
CDR3 DNA: TGTGCCAGCGGTTACGACGGAGACAGAAGCTCCTACGAGCAGTACTTC
CDR3 protein: CASGYDGDRSSYEQYF

D gene: .
V gene: TRBV20-1
J gene: TRBJ2-3
clone size: .
CDR3 DNA: TGCAGTGCTACCCCCCTAGGCCATACGCAGTATTTT
CDR3 protein: CSATPLGHTQYF

D gene: .
V gene: TRBV5-1
J gene: TRBJ2-7
clone size: once
CDR3 DNA: TGCGCCAGCAGCTTGGGACAGGACCTAAGGGCCTACGAGCAGTACTTC
CDR3 protein: CASSLGQDLRAYEQYF

D gene: TRBD2
V gene: TRBV5-5
J gene: TRBJ2-1
clone size: few
CDR3 DNA: TGTGCCAGCAGCTTGGCCGTTTTGCGGGGGGCCTATAATGAGCAGTTCTTC
CDR3 protein: CASSLAVLRGAYNEQFF

D gene: TRBD1
V gene: TRBV29-1
J gene: TRBJ1-1
clone size: .
CDR3 DNA: TGCAGCGTGACAGGGGGCATGAACACTGAAGCTTTCTTT
CDR3 protein: CSVTGGMNTEAFF

D gene: TRBD2
V gene: TRBV7-2
J gene: TRBJ2-5
clone size: .
CDR3 DNA: TGTGCCAGCAGCCCTAGCGGGGGGCTGGACAATGAGCAGTACTTC
CDR3 protein: CASSPSGGLDNEQYF

D gene: .
V gene: TRBV7-9
J gene: TRBJ2-5
clone size: .
CDR3 DNA: TGTGCCAGCAGCTTGGAAGGGTCGGGAGAGACCCAGTACTTC
CDR3 protein: CASSLEGSGETQYF

D gene: TRBD2
V gene: TRBV20-1
J gene: TRBJ2-1
clone size: .
CDR3 DNA: TGCAGTGCTAGAGGGCTAGCGGGAGGATTTGAGCAGTTCTTC
CDR3 protein: CSARGLAGGFEQFF

D gene: .
V gene: TRBV2
J gene: TRBJ2-7
clone size: .
CDR3 DNA: TGTGCCAGCAGCACGGAGGGTTACAACGAGCAGTACTTC
CDR3 protein: CASSTEGYNEQYF

D gene: TRBD1
V gene: TRBV27
J gene: TRBJ2-1
clone size: .
CDR3 DNA: TGTGCCAGCGGAACGAGACAGGGGGGAATCCCCTACAATGAGCAGTTCTTC
CDR3 protein: CASGTRQGGIPYNEQFF

D gene: TRBD2
V gene: TRBV20-1
J gene: TRBJ2-3
clone size: .
CDR3 DNA: TGCAGTGCTCGTCTAGCGGGGGGCACAGATACGCAGTATTTT
CDR3 protein: CSARLAGGTDTQYF

D gene: .
V gene: TRBV20-1
J gene: TRBJ2-7
clone size: .
CDR3 DNA: TGCAGTGCTGGGGGGGCGGGCGAGCAGTACTTC
CDR3 protein: CSAGGAGEQYF

D gene: .
V gene: TRBV20-1
J gene: TRBJ2-1
clone size: once
CDR3 DNA: TGCAGTGCAGAAGGGGAGGTTAACTACAATGAGCAGTTCTTC
CDR3 protein: CSAEGEVNYNEQFF

D gene: TRBD1
V gene: TRBV7-2
J gene: TRBJ2-1
clone size: few
CDR3 DNA: TGTGCCAGCAGCCTGGGACAGGGCCCCTTCTATGAGCAGTTCTTC
CDR3 protein: CASSLGQGPFYEQFF

D gene: .
V gene: TRBV28
J gene: TRBJ2-7
clone size: few
CDR3 DNA: TGTGCCAGCAGCCTCACTGACGAGCAGTACTTC
CDR3 protein: CASSLTDEQYF

D gene: TRBD1
V gene: TRBV24-1
J gene: TRBJ2-3
clone size: once
CDR3 DNA: TGTGCCACCAGCGGGGACAGGGTAGGAGCAGATACGCAGTATTTT
CDR3 protein: CATSGDRVGADTQYF

D gene: .
V gene: TRBV7-2
J gene: TRBJ2-7
clone size: few
CDR3 DNA: TGTGCCAGCAGAAGCGGGCACTCCTACGAGCAGTACTTC
CDR3 protein: CASRSGHSYEQYF

D gene: .
V gene: TRBV7-2
J gene: TRBJ2-7
clone size: few
CDR3 DNA: TGTGCCAGCAGGGACCCGGGACACTCTTCCTACGAGCAGTACTTC
CDR3 protein: CASRDPGHSSYEQYF

D gene: TRBD1
V gene: TRBV7-2
J gene: TRBJ1-6
clone size: few
CDR3 DNA: TGTGCCAGCCGGACAGGCGTTAATTCACCCCTCCACTTT
CDR3 protein: CASRTGVNSPLHF

D gene: TRBD2
V gene: TRBV15
J gene: TRBJ2-1
clone size: .
CDR3 DNA: TGTGCCACCAGCAGGGGGGGGAAGCTCGGTTTTAATGAGCAGTTCTTC
CDR3 protein: CATSRGGKLGFNEQFF

D gene: .
V gene: TRBV18
J gene: TRBJ2-3
clone size: .
CDR3 DNA: TGTGCCAGCTCCCCCAGAGGGGCCACAGATACGCAGTATTTT
CDR3 protein: CASSPRGATDTQYF

D gene: .
V gene: TRBV12-5
J gene: TRBJ2-1
clone size: .
CDR3 DNA: TGTGCTAGTGGTTTGGTACGTGCGGAGCAGTTCTTC
CDR3 protein: CASGLVRAEQFF

D gene: TRBD1
V gene: TRBV12-3/TRBV12-4
J gene: TRBJ1-6
clone size: .
CDR3 DNA: TGTGCCAGCAGTGAACAGGGGGTGGAAAAGTCACCCCTCCACTTT
CDR3 protein: CASSEQGVEKSPLHF

D gene: TRBD1
V gene: TRBV20-1
J gene: TRBJ2-4
clone size: .
CDR3 DNA: TGCAGTGCTAGTTCGGGGGGACAGGGGGTACTAGCCAAAAACATTCAGTACTTC
CDR3 protein: CSASSGGQGVLAKNIQYF